This is a list of T cell receptor beta chains from one sample in a study of blood T cell repertoires in COVID-19. TCRdb's copy holds only in-frame clones and misses some; the assay was immunoSEQ multiplex PCR. This sample has about 120,000 clones, with approximately 90% found just once. Sequencing input: peripheral blood. The receptors derive from a woman between 50 and 59 years old with acute or convalescent COVID-19. Each CDR3 is given with its conserved first and last residue. A D gene is named only where the DNA matches it firmly. Expanded clones get a size class; other rows say once, few or many, or leave the size out.

>TRBV6-2/TRBV6-3|NA|TRBJ1-1|NA
CASSYGLVAFF
TGTGCCAGCAGTTACGGCCTGGTAGCTTTCTTT
>TRBV30|NA|TRBJ1-4|NA
CAWSVRSREKLFF
TGTGCCTGGAGTGTACGCTCCCGGGAAAAACTGTTTTTT
>TRBV4-3|NA|TRBJ1-1|TRBD1
CASSQDGDSGGGTEAFF
TGCGCCAGCAGCCAAGATGGAGATTCAGGGGGTGGCACTGAAGCTTTCTTT
>TRBV7-9|NA|TRBJ2-1|TRBD2
CAGAPSGSYEQFF
TGTGCCGGAGCCCCTAGCGGGAGCTATGAGCAGTTCTTC
>TRBV29-1|NA|TRBJ2-5|TRBD1
CSVEPTGGETQYF
TGCAGCGTTGAACCAACAGGGGGTGAGACCCAGTACTTC
>TRBV18|NA|TRBJ1-4|NA
CASSPGPANYEKLFF
TGTGCCAGCTCACCGGGGCCGGCTAACTATGAAAAACTGTTTTTT
>TRBV7-9|few|TRBJ2-1|NA
CASSLMQGGNEQFF
TGTGCCAGCAGCTTGATGCAGGGGGGTAATGAGCAGTTCTTC
>TRBV6-6|NA|TRBJ2-7|NA
CASSSLAYEQYF
TGTGCCAGCAGTTCCCTCGCGTACGAGCAGTACTTC
>TRBV6-5|NA|TRBJ1-1|TRBD1
CASRGTGRTEAFF
TGTGCCAGCAGGGGGACAGGGAGGACTGAAGCTTTCTTT
>TRBV7-6|NA|TRBJ2-7|NA
CAIRGVSYEQYF
TGTGCCATCCGGGGAGTCTCCTACGAGCAGTACTTC
>TRBV19|few|TRBJ2-1|TRBD2
CASSIGGLAGVRQFF
TGTGCCAGTAGTATAGGGGGACTAGCGGGGGTGCGGCAGTTCTTC
>TRBV9|NA|TRBJ2-1|NA
CASSVELVENEQFF
TGTGCCAGCAGCGTAGAGCTAGTTGAGAATGAGCAGTTCTTC
>TRBV5-1|NA|TRBJ1-1|NA
CASSLAVYTEAFF
TGCGCCAGCAGCTTGGCCGTGTACACTGAAGCTTTCTTT
>TRBV5-1|NA|TRBJ2-1|TRBD1
CASSFQTGGVRFF
TGCGCCAGCAGCTTTCAGACAGGGGGCGTGAGGTTCTTC
>TRBV4-1|NA|TRBJ2-5|TRBD1
CASSPTGDRETQYF
TGCGCCAGCAGCCCGACAGGGGATCGAGAGACCCAGTACTTC
>TRBV7-2|NA|TRBJ2-5|TRBD2
CASSLVSGGPGETQYF
TGTGCCAGCAGCTTAGTGTCGGGAGGGCCCGGGGAGACCCAGTACTTC
>TRBV12-1|NA|TRBJ1-2|NA
CASSPLRDNYYGYTF
TGTGCCAGCAGCCCGCTCCGGGACAACTACTATGGCTACACCTTC
>TRBV11-2|NA|TRBJ2-7|TRBD2
CASSPTSGRRGEQYF
TGTGCCAGCAGCCCCACTAGCGGGAGAAGAGGCGAGCAGTACTTC
>TRBV5-6|NA|TRBJ1-2|NA
CASSLGRGDYGYTF
TGTGCCAGCAGCTTGGGCAGGGGAGACTATGGCTACACCTTC
>TRBV10-2|NA|TRBJ1-2|TRBD1
CASSRGLSYNGYTF
TGCGCCAGCTCTAGGGGGCTAAGCTATAATGGCTACACCTTC
>TRBV6-2/TRBV6-3|NA|TRBJ2-7|TRBD2
CASSYSAPLAFYEQYF
TGTGCCAGCAGTTACTCAGCACCACTAGCGTTCTACGAGCAGTACTTC
>TRBV5-1|NA|TRBJ1-3|NA
CASSRSDSTSGNTIYF
TGCGCCAGCAGCCGCTCCGACAGTACCTCTGGAAACACCATATATTTT